Reported below is one T cell receptor beta chain. What it binds is not known. At one boundary the junction diverges from the germline segment, which might be a read error. The record originates from a study of cytotoxic CD8 clonotypes in ibrutinib-treated CLL. Study details: Response samples were taken after a median roughly 12 months of treatment, range 6 to 36.

The assay was immunoSEQ multiplex PCR, and TCRdb's table has in-frame clones only and misses some. The table records 52,000 or so clones, roughly 83% of them present only once. For TCR beta libraries, roughly 1.9 micrograms of genomic DNA were obtained from cryopreserved PBMCs. CDR1 is SNHLY and CDR2 is FYNNEI in the germline V gene. The CDR3 runs to 14 residues. Findings and limits, study-wide: At progression, clonality fell back toward baseline after rising at ibrutinib response.

This TCR derives from a human donor with chronic lymphocytic leukemia. Specimen: PBMCs, collected after 24 months of ibrutinib treatment. The gene calls are TRBV2 and TRBJ2-3, with 8 bases lining up with TRBD1. The CDR3 is CATSRDRSTSTQYF. CDR3 in DNA: TGTGCCACCAGTCGGGACAGGAGCACAAGTACGCAGTATTTT.